This T cell receptor (beta chain) was captured in a study of regulatory T cells in long-lasting Graves disease. Findings of the study overall: Possibly, too few samples lowered accuracy. Public clonotype sharing was higher in persistent than newly diagnosed patients.

This clonotype was counted a few times. Antigen specificity is unknown. Germline V gives CDR1 SGHTS, CDR2 YDEGEE. J lost 4 bases, V lost 2 bases, and 9 bases had no gene match. This CDR3 has 16 residues. Investigators prepared the TCR beta libraries by applying iRepertoire HTBI primers and Arm-PCR of CDR3 regions. Study processing details: Samples jointly harbored 62 TRBV and 14 TRBJ segments. Using its own MiXCR run on the multiplex PCR reads, TCRdb lists one record per CDR3 protein. In this record, the V and J calls reflect TCRdb's handling and not the investigators' own analysis. Here the sample spans hundreds of thousands of distinct CDR3 sequences, under 25% being singletons. The time point: persistent/refractory GD, antithyroid drugs over 5 years with positive TRAb. Scientists built the TCR library using RNA that was extracted from PBMCs. Per American Thyroid Association guidelines, Graves' disease was diagnosed.

The sample consisted of peripheral blood mononuclear cells (PBMCs), taken when the disease was refractory, from a patient treated with antithyroid drugs. The chain couples TRBV5-8 to TRBJ2-7, with TRBD1 identical over 10 bases. This sequence originates from a female donor with Graves disease. The CDR3 loop is CASSFTGTGVQYEQYF. CDR3 sequence (DNA): TGTGCCAGCAGCTTTACCGGGACAGGGGTTCAATACGAGCAGTACTTC.